The 16 T cell receptor beta chains given below trace back to one sample, sequenced in a study of T-cell reconstitution after alpha-beta-depleted transplantation in children. The TCRbeta library was prepared with unique molecular identifiers. TCRdb re-derived calls from the PCR reads in MiXCR, one entry per CDR3 protein. Of around 300,000 distinct CDR3 sequences listed, around 20% are singletons. Sequenced material: PBMCs, mostly from graft donor cells, taken 180 days after TCRalphabeta/CD19-depleted stem cell transplant. These receptors all come from a male patient younger than 18 who had a stem cell transplant for acute lymphoblastic leukemia, so the T cells may come from the graft donor.

The gene calls are TRBV12-3 or TRBV12-4 and TRBJ2-5; D perhaps matches TRBD1 (6 bases). The CDR3 is 15 residues long. V lost 3 bases and J 7 bases, leaving 18 bases between the germline ends. The CDR3 nucleotides are TGTGCCAGCAGTTTCAGGACAGTGGGAGTAGGGACCCAGTACTTC. Translated, it gives CASSFRTVGVGTQYF.

The rearrangement links TRBV12-3 or TRBV12-4 to TRBJ2-7, with 9 bases lining up with TRBD2. CDR3 size: 14 residues. After removal of 7 bases from V and 4 bases from J, the junction contained 8 bases not matched to a gene. The CDR3 here is CASTRSGSGYEQYF. In DNA, the CDR3 is TGTGCCAGCACCCGTAGCGGGAGCGGTTACGAGCAGTACTTC.

This clonotype has only a few counts. The rearrangement links TRBV7-6 to TRBJ2-7, with TRBD2 matching over 11 bases. This CDR3 spans 14 amino acids. V trimming: 4 bases; J trimming: 6 bases; junction bases outside the gene matches: 5. CDR1 SGHVS and CDR2 FNYEAQ come from the germline V gene. The CDR3 DNA reads as TGTGCCAGCAGCTCAAGACTAGCGGGATCCGAGCAGTACTTC. It is translated as CASSSRLAGSEQYF.

This clonotype was recorded many times. The chain employs TRBV5-1 and TRBJ2-1, with 7 nucleotides matching TRBD1. CDR3 size: 16 residues. Germline V gives CDR1 SGHRS, CDR2 YFSETQ. The V segment lost 2 bases and the J segment 1 base; nucleotides outside the gene matches: 6. CDR3 sequence: CASSFIRGQSYNEQFF. In nucleotides, the CDR3 is TGCGCCAGCAGCTTCATCCGGGGACAGTCCTACAATGAGCAGTTCTTC. The variable domain in full, completed from reference TRBV5-1 and TRBJ2-1, reads KAGVTQTPRYLIKTRGQQVTLSCSPISGHRSVSWYQQTPGQGLQFLFEYFSETQRNKGNFPGRFSGRQFSNSRSEMNVSTLELGDSALYLCASSFIRGQSYNEQFFGPGTRLTVL.

The chain combines TRBV7-8 with TRBJ2-1; no definite D call. The germline V and J ends were trimmed by 1 base and 4 bases, with 8 bases remaining between them. The CDR3 consists of 14 residues. Germline CDR1 and CDR2: SGHVS and FQNEAQ. CDR3 in DNA: TGTGCCAGCAGCTTAGGGCCCATGTACAATGAGCAGTTCTTC. It encodes CASSLGPMYNEQFF.

This chain uses TRBV14 with TRBJ2-2, with TRBD2 matching 12 bases. CDR3 length equals 19 residues. The trim removed 3 bases at V and 1 base at J, leaving 9 bases unmatched. Germline V gives CDR1 SGHDN, CDR2 FVKESK. The CDR3 reads CASSHPGASGRVNTGELFF. The DNA of the CDR3 is TGTGCCAGCAGCCATCCCGGCGCTAGCGGGAGGGTGAACACCGGGGAGCTGTTTTTT.

The chain links TRBV29-1 to TRBJ2-7; the D gene could be TRBD1 or TRBD2 (6 bases each). Germline assignment: CDR1 SQVTM and CDR2 ANQGSEA. The CDR3 sequence is 16 residues long. With 4 bases removed from V and 2 bases from J, the gap between germline ends came to 21 bases. The CDR3 DNA reads TGCAGCGTTGGGGGAGGTTACAGGGCCTCCACCTACGAGCAGTACTTC. This gives the protein CSVGGGYRASTYEQYF.

The sample holds a few counts of this clonotype. The chain has TRBV2 and TRBJ2-7, with 7 bases aligning to TRBD2. V lost 4 bases, J lost 9 bases, and 12 bases stayed unmatched. Per the germline V gene, CDR1 is SNHLY and CDR2 is FYNNEI. This CDR3 is built from 14 residues. The CDR3 reads CASSAGGRRRGQYF. The CDR3 DNA reads as TGTGCCAGCAGTGCTGGCGGGAGAAGAAGGGGGCAGTACTTC.

This clonotype was seen a few times. The chain is built from TRBV5-1 and TRBJ2-7; 7 bases match TRBD1. The J segment lost 3 bases and the V segment lost 4 bases, leaving 10 bases of the junction unmatched. The CDR3 has 15 amino acids. Germline CDR1 SGHRS, CDR2 YFSETQ. CDR3 protein: CASSPGTVTIYEQYF. CDR3 nucleotides: TGCGCCAGCAGCCCCGGGACAGTCACCATCTACGAGCAGTACTTC. The full variable domain, with the rest looked up from reference TRBV5-1 and TRBJ2-7, is KAGVTQTPRYLIKTRGQQVTLSCSPISGHRSVSWYQQTPGQGLQFLFEYFSETQRNKGNFPGRFSGRQFSNSRSEMNVSTLELGDSALYLCASSPGTVTIYEQYFGPGTRLTVT.

This clonotype was counted between two and nine times. This chain links TRBV12-3 or TRBV12-4 with TRBJ2-5; TRBD1 agrees at 7 bases. The junction had 8 bases not matched to a gene; V was cut back by 5 bases and J by 5 bases. CDR3 size: 14 residues. CDR3 nucleotides: TGTGCCAGCAGTGCAAGGGGGCCTGAGGAGACCCAGTACTTC. It encodes CASSARGPEETQYF.

This clonotype was found a few times. This chain uses TRBV7-6 with TRBJ2-1, with 10 positions matching TRBD1. Germline assignment: CDR1 SGHVS and CDR2 FNYEAQ. J gave up 8 bases and V 0 bases, and 7 bases lay outside the gene matches. This CDR3 has 16 residues. CDR3 protein: CASSLAPGTGVDEQFF. DNA of the CDR3: TGTGCCAGCAGCTTAGCCCCCGGGACAGGGGTGGATGAGCAGTTCTTC. Together with reference TRBV7-6 and TRBJ2-1, the CDR3 gives the full variable domain: GAGVSQSPRYKVTKRGQDVALRCDPISGHVSLYWYRQALGQGPEFLTYFNYEAQQDKSGLPNDRFSAERPEGSISTLTIQRTEQRDSAMYRCASSLAPGTGVDEQFFGPGTRLTVL.

This chain uses TRBV24-1 with TRBJ2-2; a possible D gene is TRBD2 (5 bases). The V end lost 5 bases, the J end lost 6 bases, and 15 bases lay between the germline ends. In germline, CDR1 is KGHDR, CDR2 SFDVKD. CDR3 length: 15 amino acids. The CDR3 nucleotides read TGTGCCACCAGTGGGGAGAAAGGCGCGGCCGGGGAGCTGTTTTTT. This codes for CATSGEKGAAGELFF.

There are a few counts of this clonotype. The chain joins TRBV2 to TRBJ1-5; D ambiguous. V lost 1 base, J lost 4 bases, and 11 bases lay in between. The V gene's germline CDR1 is SNHLY and CDR2 FYNNEI. There are 15 residues in the CDR3. This CDR3 reads CASSEVAAGNQPQHF. The CDR3 bases are TGTGCCAGCAGTGAAGTGGCGGCAGGAAATCAGCCCCAGCATTTT.

On this clonotype itself: A much larger clone differs from this one at a single base, so this may be a read error. The gene calls are TRBV29-1 and TRBJ1-1; perhaps TRBD1 as D (6 bases). There are 13 residues in the CDR3. Germline assignment: CDR1 SQVTM and CDR2 ANQGSEA. Trimming pared 4 bases from V and 0 bases from J, leaving 9 bases between. The CDR3 nucleotides read TGCAGCGTTGCCAGGACAGTGAACACTGAAGCTTTCTTT. Protein: CSVARTVNTEAFF.

This clonotype occurred a few times. The chain links TRBV12-3 or TRBV12-4 to TRBJ1-1; D not certain. The CDR3 extends over 16 amino acids. With 0 bases removed from V and 6 bases from J, the gap between germline ends came to 17 bases. The CDR3 here is CASSLALKPTGPEAFF. CDR3 in DNA: TGTGCCAGCAGTTTAGCGCTAAAACCAACGGGCCCTGAAGCTTTCTTT.

This clonotype was counted between two and nine times. The chain has TRBV7-3 and TRBJ2-1, with 8 nucleotides matching TRBD2. Germline assignment: CDR1 SGHTA and CDR2 FQGTGA. V dropped 2 bases and J dropped 6; count of bases not matched to a gene: 9. This CDR3 region has 16 residues. CDR3 in DNA: TGTGCCAGCAGCTTATGGGCCGGGACTAGGGTCAATGAGCAGTTCTTC. Amino acid sequence: CASSLWAGTRVNEQFF.